This T cell receptor beta chain was recovered during a study of blood T cells in healthy people across ages. The V end was cut by 6 bases, the J end by 9 bases, with 12 bases between. Germline CDR1 MDHEN, CDR2 SYDVKM. The CDR3 runs 12 residues. The second PCR ran about 6 to 11 cycles with a sample-barcoded 5' primer and J-beta primers. TCRdb re-called the 5' RACE reads with MiXCR, one entry per CDR3 protein. Of approximately 690,000 distinct CDR3 sequences listed, approximately 40% are singletons. In each sample, at least 7 million PBMCs were isolated. The sequencing sample was made of blood. The chain employs TRBV28 and TRBJ2-1; D unresolved. The TCR was taken from an elderly man in good health. The CDR3 coding sequence is TGTGCCAGCAGCATCATGCCGCGTGAGCAGTTCTTC. This codes for CASSIMPREQFF.